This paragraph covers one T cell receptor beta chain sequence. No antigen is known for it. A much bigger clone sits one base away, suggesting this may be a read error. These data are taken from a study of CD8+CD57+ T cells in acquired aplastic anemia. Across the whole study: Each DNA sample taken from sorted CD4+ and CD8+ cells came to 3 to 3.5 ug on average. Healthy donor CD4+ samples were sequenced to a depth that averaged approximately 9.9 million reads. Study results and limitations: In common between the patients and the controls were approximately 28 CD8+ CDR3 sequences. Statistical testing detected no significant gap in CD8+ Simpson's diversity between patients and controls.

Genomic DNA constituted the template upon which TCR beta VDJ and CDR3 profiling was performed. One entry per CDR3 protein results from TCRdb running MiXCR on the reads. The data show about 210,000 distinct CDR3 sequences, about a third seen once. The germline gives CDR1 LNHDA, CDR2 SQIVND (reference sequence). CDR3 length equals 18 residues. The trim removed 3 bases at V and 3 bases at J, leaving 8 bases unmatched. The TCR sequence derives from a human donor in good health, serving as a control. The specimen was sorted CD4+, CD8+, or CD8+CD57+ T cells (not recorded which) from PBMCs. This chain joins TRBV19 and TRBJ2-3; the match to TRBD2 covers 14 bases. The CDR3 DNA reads TGTGCCAGTAGTATTGAGCCTGGGACTAGCGGGAGTACAGATACGCAGTATTTT. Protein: CASSIEPGTSGSTDTQYF.